This T cell receptor (beta chain) stems from a study of naive and memory T cell subsets. Both TRBC1 and TRBC2 were covered by a beta constant-region primer of two equimolar oligonucleotides. TCRdb re-derived calls from the UMI-ligation and nested PCR reads in MiXCR, one entry per CDR3 protein. The table records 120,000 to 150,000 distinct CDR3 sequences, 15% to 20% of them present only once. The TCR was taken from a human donor in good health. Sequencing was carried out using naive CD4+ T cells from blood.

The CDR3 sequence is CSARTSGRANEQYF. The CDR3 DNA follows: TGCAGTGCTCGAACGAGCGGGAGGGCAAACGAGCAGTACTTC. The chain links TRBV20-1 to TRBJ2-7; 10 bases align to TRBD2. The CDR3 extends over 14 amino acids. Germline V lookup: CDR1 DFQATT, CDR2 SNEGSKA (reference sequence). J was trimmed by 5 bases and V by 5 bases; bases with no gene match: 9.